This entry lists 24 T cell receptor beta chains sequenced from one sample in a study of blood T cell repertoires in COVID-19 (dated by TCRdb to the early 2020s). The library was obtained by the immunoSEQ multiplex PCR assay. TCRdb obtained this table from immuneACCESS and retained in-frame rearrangements with V and J assigned. These tables miss some clones; where compared with another copy, unresolved V genes account for less than half of the shortfall, and the remainder is unexplained. This sample has about 140,000 clones in its table, and roughly 80% of those were observed once. The ten largest clones capture roughly 15% of the sample. Input material: peripheral blood. The receptors here all came from a man in his fifties or sixties with acute or convalescent COVID-19.

This chain joins TRBV6-1 and TRBJ1-5; D is perhaps TRBD1 (6 bases). The germline V gene encodes CDR1 MNHNS and CDR2 SASEGT. The CDR3 has 17 residues. Trimming removed 1 base from V and 2 bases from J, with 15 bases in between. This chain's CDR3 is CASSEVVGGPGNQPQHF. The CDR3 bases are TGTGCCAGCAGTGAAGTCGTCGGGGGGCCCGGCAATCAGCCCCAGCATTTT.

J is TRBJ2-5 and V is TRBV6-5; TRBD2 aligns across 8 bases. The CDR3 covers 16 residues. Per the germline V gene, CDR1 is MNHEY and CDR2 is SVGAGI. With V trimmed by 0 bases and J by 1 base, 4 bases remained unmatched. The DNA for the CDR3 is TGTGCCAGCAGTTACTCGATGAGCGGGGGCCAAGAGACCCAGTACTTC. This codes for CASSYSMSGGQETQYF.

The gene calls are TRBV6-4 and TRBJ1-1; D gene unclear. V was trimmed by 2 bases and J by 4 bases, leaving 8 bases between them. CDR1 and CDR2 from the germline V gene are MRHNA and SNTAGT. CDR3 size: 13 residues. The DNA of the CDR3 is TGTGCCAGCAGTGACAGCCCTCTCACTGAAGCTTTCTTT. As protein: CASSDSPLTEAFF.

The chain carries TRBV4-1 and TRBJ1-1; no reliable D call. The germline V gene has CDR1 MGHRA and CDR2 YSYEKL. This CDR3 has 14 amino acids. V was pared by 4 bases and J by 8 bases, with 17 bases between. The CDR3 loop is CASSLRETWLEAFF. CDR3 DNA: TGCGCCAGCAGCCTCCGAGAGACATGGTTAGAAGCTTTCTTT.

This chain joins TRBV27 and TRBJ1-6, with 9 bases matching TRBD1. CDR1 and CDR2 from the germline V gene are MNHEY and SMNVEV (reference sequence). The CDR3 consists of 16 residues. V gave up 1 base and J gave up 10 bases; unmatched junction bases: 8. This CDR3 is CASSLLSGQGRSPLHF. The CDR3 coding sequence is TGTGCCAGCAGTTTATTATCCGGACAGGGGCGATCACCCCTCCACTTT.

The CDR3 reads CASSGAGGSPYEQYF. The CDR3 DNA follows: TGTGCCAGCAGTGGAGCGGGGGGATCACCATACGAGCAGTACTTC. This chain joins TRBV2 and TRBJ2-7; TRBD2 aligns across 9 bases. The CDR3 covers 15 residues. V trimming: 4 bases; J trimming: 4 bases; junction bases outside the gene matches: 8. Germline CDR1 reads SNHLY; CDR2 reads FYNNEI.

The chain is built from TRBV29-1 and TRBJ1-1, with a weak D call TRBD1 (5 bases). V lost 6 bases to trimming and J lost 4 bases, with 15 bases between them. Germline assignment: CDR1 SQVTM and CDR2 ANQGSEA. This CDR3 is 13 amino acids long. CDR3 in amino acids: CSVKTVRGTEAFF. The CDR3 DNA follows: TGCAGCGTAAAGACAGTCCGTGGCACTGAAGCTTTCTTT.

Points on this clone: Additional DNA sequences in this sample encode the identical CDR3. The chain combines TRBV18 with TRBJ1-4; possible D gene TRBD1, 5 bases. From germline, CDR1 is KGHSH and CDR2 LQKENI. The CDR3 totals 13 residues. The V gene lost 3 bases and the J gene lost 5 bases, with 7 bases spanning the gap. The CDR3 nucleotides read TGTGCCAGCTCACCTGACAGAAATGAAAAACTGTTTTTT. This translates into CASSPDRNEKLFF.

This rearrangement joins TRBV19 to TRBJ1-6; D gene uncertain. CDR3 size: 13 residues. Trimming removed 10 bases at V and 9 bases at J, with 16 bases between. The germline CDR1 and CDR2 sequences are LNHDA and SQIVND (reference sequence). Here the CDR3 reads CATRTGFSSPLHF. The CDR3 bases are TGTGCCACACGGACGGGGTTTAGTTCACCCCTCCACTTT.

This clone was seen once. This chain links TRBV24-1 with TRBJ2-1, with D possibly matching TRBD1 (5 bases). Germline V gene sequence: CDR1 KGHDR, CDR2 SFDVKD. This CDR3 has 16 residues. The V and J ends lost 0 bases and 6 bases respectively, with 14 bases between them. The CDR3 loop reads CATSDLGQGSLNEQFF. The CDR3 DNA follows: TGTGCCACCAGTGATTTGGGGCAGGGATCCCTCAATGAGCAGTTCTTC.

This sequence joins TRBV5-5 and TRBJ1-1, with 9 bases lining up with TRBD1. After removal of 4 bases from V and 6 bases from J, the junction contained 10 bases not matched to a gene. The CDR3 contains 15 residues. CDR1 is SGHKS, CDR2 YYEKEE, per germline (reference sequence). CDR3 region: CASSKLQGATAEAFF. CDR3 sequence (DNA): TGTGCCAGCAGCAAATTACAGGGGGCTACCGCTGAAGCTTTCTTT.

V gene TRBV3-1 (or the pseudogene TRBV3-2) combines with J gene TRBJ1-5; 8 bases match TRBD1. CDR3 length equals 15 residues. The V segment lost 5 bases and the J segment 3 bases; nucleotides outside the gene matches: 6. CDR1 and CDR2 from the germline V gene are LGHDT and YNNKEL (reference sequence). CDR3 protein: CASSTGTGINQPQHF. As DNA, the CDR3 is TGTGCCAGCAGCACCGGGACAGGCATCAATCAGCCCCAGCATTTT.

The rearrangement links TRBV6-5 to TRBJ2-5; TRBD2 might be the D (5 bases). The CDR3 covers 14 residues. Per the germline V gene, CDR1 is MNHEY and CDR2 is SVGAGI. Between the trimmed V and J ends, which lost 11 bases and 0 bases, there was a span of 16 bases. Written as DNA, the CDR3 is TGTGCCGTCCCGTTGGGAGCGTACCAAGAGACCCAGTACTTC. Amino acids: CAVPLGAYQETQYF.

The V gene is TRBV6-5, the J gene TRBJ1-2; D perhaps matches TRBD1 (5 bases). The length of the CDR3 is 13 residues. Looked up from germline, CDR1 is MNHEY and CDR2 is SVGAGI. Between the trimmed V and J ends, which lost 8 bases and 0 bases, there was a span of 10 bases. As DNA, the CDR3 is TGTGCCAGCGGTCGACAGACTAACTATGGCTACACCTTC. Amino acid sequence: CASGRQTNYGYTF.

The rearrangement joins TRBV6-5 to TRBJ1-2; D remains unclear. Deletions cut 4 bases from V and 0 bases from J, with 9 bases between. This CDR3 has 14 amino acids. Germline CDR1 reads MNHEY; CDR2 reads SVGAGI. In DNA form, the CDR3 reads TGTGCCAGCAGTTGGCGGGGTACTAACTATGGCTACACCTTC. The encoded protein is CASSWRGTNYGYTF.

V usage is TRBV6-5 and J usage is TRBJ2-7, with 7 bases fitting TRBD1. CDR3 length equals 15 residues. The V gene's germline CDR1 is MNHEY and CDR2 SVGAGI. The V gene end was trimmed by 7 bases and the J gene end by 5 bases; junction bases not matched to a gene: 14. Written as DNA, the CDR3 is TGTGCCAGCAAAAACACAGGGGACGCCGGGGACGAGCAGTACTTC. Translation gives CASKNTGDAGDEQYF.

The J gene is TRBJ1-6, the V gene TRBV18; perhaps TRBD1 as D (5 bases). There are 14 residues in the CDR3. V lost 3 bases and J lost 15, with 18 bases in between. CDR1 KGHSH and CDR2 LQKENI come from the germline V gene. DNA for the CDR3: TGTGCCAGCTCACCTAGGCAGGCTGGGGCTGGCCTCCACTTT. Translating it yields CASSPRQAGAGLHF.

This chain uses TRBV3-1 (or the pseudogene TRBV3-2) with TRBJ2-2; 14 bases match TRBD2. The germline V gene encodes CDR1 LGHDT and CDR2 YNNKEL (reference sequence). The CDR3 length is 17 residues. After removal of 4 bases from V and 1 base from J, the junction contained 2 bases not matched to a gene. The CDR3 reads CASSRGLAGGNTGELFF. In DNA, the CDR3 is TGTGCCAGCAGCCGAGGACTAGCGGGGGGGAACACCGGGGAGCTGTTTTTT.

The chain links TRBV21-1 to TRBJ1-6. TRBV21-1 is designated a pseudogene. CDR3 length equals 17 residues. The CDR3 sequence: CASSKVPGGDLDSPLHF. CDR3 bases: TGTGCCAGCAGCAAGGTTCCGGGGGGTGATCTGGATTCACCCCTCCACTTT.

The gene calls are TRBV7-3 and TRBJ1-1; possibly TRBD1 for D (5 bases). Germline V gives CDR1 SGHTA, CDR2 FQGTGA. This CDR3 is built from 14 residues. Trimming pared 1 base from V and 0 bases from J, leaving 6 bases between. The CDR3 DNA reads TGTGCCAGCAGCTTAAACAGGTTGAACACTGAAGCTTTCTTT. It translates to CASSLNRLNTEAFF.

In nucleotides, the CDR3 is TGTGCCAGCAGTCCCCAGCTGGCTAGCGGGGGGGCGAACACCGGGGAGCTGTTTTTT. It specifies CASSPQLASGGANTGELFF. V gene TRBV6-6 combines with J gene TRBJ2-2; 12 positions match TRBD2. The CDR3 consists of 19 residues. The germline V gene has CDR1 MNHNY and CDR2 SVGAGI (reference sequence). The trim removed 5 bases at V and 0 bases at J, leaving 10 bases unmatched.

The V call is TRBV5-5, the J call TRBJ1-6, with 8 bases lining up with TRBD1. CDR3 length: 15 residues. Germline V gene data show CDR1 as SGHKS and CDR2 as YYEKEE (reference sequence). V was clipped by 0 bases and J by 9 bases; unmatched bases: 5. The CDR3 DNA reads as TGTGCCAGCAGCTTGGGACAGGGGTTTGGTTCACCCCTCCACTTT. Protein product: CASSLGQGFGSPLHF.

V gene TRBV4-1 combines with J gene TRBJ2-3, with 11 nucleotides matching TRBD2. Germline values: CDR1 MGHRA, CDR2 YSYEKL. After removal of 0 bases from V and 2 bases from J, the junction contained 10 bases not matched to a gene. CDR3 size: 19 residues. DNA for the CDR3: TGCGCCAGCAGCCAAGATGGATTGCTAGCGGGGGGTGTCACAGATACGCAGTATTTT. Translation: CASSQDGLLAGGVTDTQYF.

There are a few counts of this clone. This rearrangement joins TRBV4-2 to TRBJ1-5, with 7 bases lining up with TRBD1. The V gene's germline CDR1 is LGHNA and CDR2 YNFKEQ. J lost 7 bases, V lost 1 base, and 7 bases had no gene match. This CDR3 is 15 amino acids long. CDR3 coding DNA: TGTGCCAGCAGCCAAGGGGAAGGGGGCGGACAGCCCCAGCATTTT. Its protein product is CASSQGEGGGQPQHF.